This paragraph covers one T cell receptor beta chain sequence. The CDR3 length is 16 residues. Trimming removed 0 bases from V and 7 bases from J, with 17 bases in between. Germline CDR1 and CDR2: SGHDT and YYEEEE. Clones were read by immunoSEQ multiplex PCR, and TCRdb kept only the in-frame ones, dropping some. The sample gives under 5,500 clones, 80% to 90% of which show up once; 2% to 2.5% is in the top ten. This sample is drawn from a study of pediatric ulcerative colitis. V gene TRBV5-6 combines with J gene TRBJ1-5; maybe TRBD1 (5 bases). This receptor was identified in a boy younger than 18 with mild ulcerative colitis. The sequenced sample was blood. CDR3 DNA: TGTGCCAGCAGCTTGGCCTTGGCAGGGCAGGGCCAGCCCCAGCATTTT. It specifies CASSLALAGQGQPQHF.